The 13 T cell receptor beta chains given below trace back to one sample, sequenced in a study of T cell changes during pregnancy in multiple sclerosis. Here immunoSEQ multiplex PCR was the method, and the copy in TCRdb shows in-frame clones only, minus some. The table records approximately 27,000 clones, roughly 92% of them present only once. Here the sequenced sample was CD4+ T cells from peripheral blood mononuclear cells, taken in the first trimester of pregnancy. These receptors all stem from a female donor with multiple sclerosis, enrolled in a pregnancy study.

The chain has TRBV18 and TRBJ1-2; D gene ambiguous. CDR1 and CDR2 (germline): KGHSH, LQKENI. The CDR3 is 14 amino acids. V lost 5 bases and J lost 2, with 12 bases in between. The CDR3 spells CASSTGLTNYGYTF. The CDR3 nucleotides are TGTGCCAGCTCAACTGGACTGACAAACTATGGCTACACCTTC.

The chain has TRBV5-3 and TRBJ1-1; perhaps TRBD1 as D (5 bases). TRBV5-3 is sorted into the ORF group, with uncertain function. The CDR3 has 16 residues. The V and J ends lost 8 bases and 4 bases respectively, with 24 bases between them. DNA of the CDR3: TGTGCCAGTACGGAGGGACTACTCCTCGACCCCACTGAAGCTTTCTTT. Amino acid sequence: CASTEGLLLDPTEAFF.

The chain is built from TRBV5-6 and TRBJ2-7, with D perhaps TRBD2 (6 bases). CDR3 length: 15 amino acids. The germline V gene has CDR1 SGHDT and CDR2 YYEEEE. Trimming stripped 4 bases from V and 2 bases from J, with 16 bases between. CDR3 sequence (DNA): TGTGCCAGCAGCCTTACTAGCTATGTAACCTACGAGCAGTACTTC. Protein: CASSLTSYVTYEQYF.

V usage is TRBV4-3 and J usage is TRBJ2-2, with D unresolved. The ends were cut back, 1 base at V and 1 base at J, with 7 bases in the middle. The length of the CDR3 is 15 residues. Per germline, CDR1 LGHNA and CDR2 YSLEER. This CDR3 reads CASSQGGLNTGELFF. The CDR3 DNA reads as TGCGCCAGCAGCCAAGGAGGTCTGAACACCGGGGAGCTGTTTTTT.

This clone was seen a few times. The rearrangement uses TRBV5-6 and TRBJ2-5, with 7 bases fitting TRBD1. CDR1 SGHDT and CDR2 YYEEEE come from the germline V gene. The CDR3 consists of 17 residues. V lost 0 bases to trimming and J lost 2 bases; unmatched junction nucleotides: 10. The CDR3 protein is CASSLAGQSTIQETQYF. The CDR3 DNA reads as TGTGCCAGCAGCTTGGCGGGACAGTCAACTATACAAGAGACCCAGTACTTC.

The chain carries TRBV20-1 and TRBJ1-2, with a possible D match to TRBD1 (5 bases). V was trimmed by 6 bases and J by 7 bases, leaving 12 bases between them. There are 11 residues in the CDR3. The V gene's germline CDR1 is DFQATT and CDR2 SNEGSKA (reference sequence). The CDR3 DNA sequence: TGCAGTGCCATCAGGGAGGGTGGCTACACCTTC. Protein: CSAIREGGYTF.

The CDR3, as DNA: TGCGCCAGCAGACCTACAGGGGGCGATCAGCCCCAGCATTTT. It yields the protein CASRPTGGDQPQHF. This chain joins TRBV5-1 and TRBJ1-5; TRBD1 matches at 9 bases. Germline loops: CDR1 SGHRS, CDR2 YFSETQ. This CDR3 region has 14 residues. V gave up 5 bases and J gave up 5 bases; unmatched junction bases: 5.

The genes are TRBV7-3 and TRBJ2-1; TRBD2 might be the D (6 bases). The germline V and J ends were trimmed by 3 bases and 0 bases, with 12 bases remaining between them. CDR1 is SGHTA, CDR2 FQGTGA, per germline. This CDR3 has 16 amino acids. CDR3 sequence: CASSFVAGSSYNEQFF. CDR3 nucleotide sequence: TGTGCCAGCAGCTTCGTTGCGGGGAGCTCCTACAATGAGCAGTTCTTC.

The rearrangement uses TRBV11-2 and TRBJ1-2; D not certain. The V and J ends lost 3 bases and 8 bases respectively, with 7 bases between them. This CDR3 has 11 residues. Germline values: CDR1 SGHAT, CDR2 FQNNGV. The CDR3 is CASSFRGGYTF. The CDR3 coding sequence is TGTGCCAGCAGCTTTAGAGGGGGCTACACCTTC. Full variable domain (rest looked up from reference TRBV11-2 and TRBJ1-2): EAGVAQSPRYKIIEKRQSVAFWCNPISGHATLYWYQQILGQGPKLLIQFQNNGVVDDSQLPKDRFSAERLKGVDSTLKIQPAKLEDSAVYLCASSFRGGYTFGSGTRLTVV.

The gene calls are TRBV28 and TRBJ2-2, with a possible D match to TRBD2 (5 bases). V shed 6 bases and J shed 6 bases, with 23 bases lying between them. The CDR3 length is 17 residues. Germline CDR1 reads MDHEN; CDR2 reads SYDVKM. CDR3 sequence (DNA): TGTGCCAGCAGGCAGACCAGAGCCGGGGTCACCGCCGGGGAGCTGTTTTTT. Amino acids: CASRQTRAGVTAGELFF. The whole variable domain, remainder taken from reference TRBV28 and TRBJ2-2, is DVKVTQSSRYLVKRTGEKVFLECVQDMDHENMFWYRQDPGLGLRLIYFSYDVKMKEKGDIPEGYSVSREKKERFSLILESASTNQTSMYLCASRQTRAGVTAGELFFGEGSRLTVL.

The chain couples TRBV20-1 to TRBJ2-1; 8 bases map to TRBD1. CDR3 length equals 11 residues. The ends lost 6 bases at V and 15 bases at J; junction bases unmatched: 10. From germline, CDR1 is DFQATT and CDR2 SNEGSKA (reference sequence). CDR3 sequence (DNA): TGCAGTGCCCCGCGGACAGGGAACTGGTTCTTC. Translated, it gives CSAPRTGNWFF.

V usage is TRBV9 and J usage is TRBJ2-2; TRBD2 agrees at 8 bases. Trimming cost V 0 bases and J 0 bases; bases outside gene matches: 10. The CDR3 loop spans 19 amino acids. Germline CDR1 and CDR2: SGDLS and YYNGEE. CDR3 DNA: TGTGCCAGCAGCGTAGCACTGGGGCTAGCGGGCGCGAACACCGGGGAGCTGTTTTTT. Protein product: CASSVALGLAGANTGELFF. Using reference TRBV9 and TRBJ2-2 for the parts outside the CDR3, the full variable domain is DSGVTQTPKHLITATGQRVTLRCSPRSGDLSVYWYQQSLDQGLQFLIQYYNGEERAKGNILERFSAQQFPDLHSELNLSSLELGDSALYFCASSVALGLAGANTGELFFGEGSRLTVL.

The chain employs TRBV6-8 and TRBJ2-3; 10 bases are a match to TRBD1. The CDR3 runs 13 residues. CDR1 is MNHGY, CDR2 SAAAGT, per germline. V was clipped by 9 bases and J by 6 bases; unmatched bases: 6. In nucleotides, the CDR3 is TGTGCCAGAGGGGGACAGGGGCAGGATACGCAGTATTTT. This gives the protein CARGGQGQDTQYF.